The entry below gives a single TCR beta chain sequence along with its context. Its antigen is undetermined. An end of the junction differs from the germline gene, which may be a read error. These data are taken from a study of T cells in Graves' hyperthyroidism and ophthalmopathy. Whole-study findings and limits: By a 13 V-J model, ophthalmopathy was set apart from stable hyperthyroidism.

RNA transcripts provided the source from which TCR beta CDR3 regions were amplified. First-round RT-PCR of the TCR CDR3 relied on the HTBI primer set. From the multiplex PCR reads, TCRdb called clonotypes with MiXCR, one entry per CDR3 protein. The sample has around 690,000 distinct CDR3 sequences; roughly 17% are singletons. Newly diagnosed hyperthyroidism patients aged 18 to 65 years had disease lasting under 2 months. In germline, CDR1 is SNHLY, CDR2 FYNNEI. This CDR3 has 17 residues. The J gene is TRBJ2-2, the V gene TRBV2; the match to TRBD2 covers 7 bases. The sample consisted of blood. The sequence was obtained from a man aged 45-65 years with Graves' hyperthyroidism. CDR3 bases: TGTGCCAGCAGCATCACTAGGGCGGGAGCGAACGCCGGGGAGCTGTTTTTT. Its protein is CASSITRAGANAGELFF.